These 27 T cell receptor beta chains were sequenced from one sample in a study of blood T cells in healthy people across ages. Combining a sample-barcoded 5' primer with a J-beta primer mix, a second PCR ran for roughly 7 to 12 cycles. TCRdb called the 5' RACE reads again in MiXCR, with one record for every CDR3 protein. The sample records hundreds of thousands of distinct CDR3 sequences, roughly 44% being singletons. The sample taken for sequencing was blood. The receptors come from a man aged 60 to 69 in good health.

This chain connects TRBV6-5 to TRBJ1-6, with 7 bases aligning to TRBD1. Germline loops: CDR1 MNHEY, CDR2 SVGAGI. This CDR3 contains 16 residues. V lost 0 bases, J lost 9 bases, and 8 bases stayed unmatched. CDR3 in DNA: TGTGCCAGCAGTTACTCGACGACAGGGTTTCGTTCACCCCTCCACTTT. Amino acid sequence: CASSYSTTGFRSPLHF.

This clonotype came up a few times. The chain uses TRBV20-1 and TRBJ1-2; unclear D gene. The germline V gene has CDR1 DFQATT and CDR2 SNEGSKA (reference sequence). The CDR3 is 10 residues long. V was trimmed by 0 bases and J by 12 bases, leaving 8 bases between them. CDR3 bases: TGCAGTGCTAGAGATGACGTGCACACCTTC. It codes for CSARDDVHTF.

Many counts were recorded for this clonotype. V usage is TRBV2 and J usage is TRBJ2-5; 7 bases are a match to TRBD1. This CDR3 has 13 residues. The V gene's germline CDR1 is SNHLY and CDR2 FYNNEI. V dropped 6 bases and J dropped 1; count of bases not matched to a gene: 2. In DNA, the CDR3 is TGTGCCAGCAGCCGGGACAGCCAAGAGACCCAGTACTTC. Encoded protein: CASSRDSQETQYF.

Note on this clonotype: A read error is possible here, since a much larger clone lies one base away. This rearrangement joins TRBV5-1 to TRBJ1-4, with 7 bases that match TRBD1. The CDR3 runs to 14 residues. Germline CDR1 is SGHRS and CDR2 is YFSETQ. The chain's CDR3 is CASSPQGSGEELFF. CDR3 in DNA: TGCGCCAGCAGCCCACAGGGGTCAGGTGAAGAACTGTTTTTT.

As regards this clonotype: This sequence may be a read error, since a much larger clone differs from it by one base. The V and J genes are TRBV28 and TRBJ2-1, with a tentative D call TRBD1 (7 bases). The DNA end lines up better with TRBJ2-7; the J call may be wrong. CDR3 length: 15 residues. The germline V gene encodes CDR1 MDHEN and CDR2 SYDVKM. In nucleotides, the CDR3 is TGTGCCAGCAGTCCAGGGGGGATGCTTTACAATGAGCAGTACTTC. This sequence encodes CASSPGGMLYNEQYF.

The chain couples TRBV24-1 to TRBJ2-5; TRBD1 agrees at 10 bases. The CDR3 runs 17 residues. Per the germline V gene, CDR1 is KGHDR and CDR2 is SFDVKD. V shed 4 bases, J shed 5 bases, and the junction held 12 bases outside the gene matches. CDR3 amino acids: CATSETRGGQGGETQYF. In DNA form, the CDR3 reads TGTGCCACCAGTGAGACCCGGGGAGGACAGGGGGGTGAGACCCAGTACTTC.

Comments on this clonotype: Given a much more abundant clone one base away, this may be a read error. V and J are TRBV29-1 and TRBJ2-7; no clear D. Germline V gene data show CDR1 as SQVTM and CDR2 as ANQGSEA. The CDR3 is 11 residues long. For the CDR3, the DNA is TGCAGCGTTGTACAGTCCTACGAGCAGTGCTTC. Translation gives CSVVQSYEQCF.

This chain joins TRBV18 and TRBJ1-1; D gene unclear. The V end lost 1 base, the J end lost 2 bases, and 8 bases lay between the germline ends. This CDR3 spans 14 amino acids. Germline V gene sequence: CDR1 KGHSH, CDR2 LQKENI. As DNA, the CDR3 is TGTGCCAGCTCACCACAGTCAGAAAACACTGAAGCTTTCTTT. It encodes CASSPQSENTEAFF.

This clonotype was detected a few times. The chain couples TRBV5-6 to TRBJ2-1, with a weak D call TRBD2 (5 bases). V was pared by 2 bases and J by 2 bases, with 17 bases between. This CDR3 has 17 amino acids. Germline CDR1 reads SGHDT; CDR2 reads YYEEEE. CDR3 protein: CASSLALPLGTYNEQFF. CDR3 DNA sequence: TGTGCCAGCAGCTTAGCCCTCCCACTAGGGACCTACAATGAGCAGTTCTTC. Filled out from reference TRBV5-6 and TRBJ2-1, the complete variable domain reads DAGVTQSPTHLIKTRGQQVTLRCSPKSGHDTVSWYQQALGQGPQFIFQYYEEEERQRGNFPDRFSGHQFPNYSSELNVNALLLGDSALYLCASSLALPLGTYNEQFFGPGTRLTVL.

With respect to this clonotype: A much larger clone sits a single nucleotide away, making a read error possible. This chain uses TRBV3-1 with TRBJ2-3; the D is unclear. V gave up 6 bases and J gave up 4 bases, with 5 bases separating them. Per the germline V gene, CDR1 is LGHDT and CDR2 is YNNKEL (reference sequence). The CDR3 has 11 amino acids. The CDR3 coding sequence is TGTGCCAGCAGAAGGTCAGATACGCAGTATTTT. It codes for CASRRSDTQYF.

This rearrangement joins TRBV2 to TRBJ2-2, with a tentative D call TRBD1 (5 bases). The CDR3 contains 17 residues. The V and J ends lost 7 bases and 0 bases respectively, with 18 bases between them. Germline-derived CDR1 and CDR2 are SNHLY and FYNNEI. The CDR3: CASTLYRRKANTGELFF. CDR3 DNA: TGTGCCAGCACTCTATACAGGAGAAAAGCGAACACCGGGGAGCTGTTTTTT.

This clonotype was seen only a few times. The V call is TRBV6-1, the J call TRBJ1-1; D ambiguous. Germline V gene data show CDR1 as MNHNS and CDR2 as SASEGT. Deletions cut 2 bases from V and 1 base from J, with 14 bases between. The CDR3 is made up of 16 amino acids. The CDR3 sequence is CASSEWSSGGNTEAFF. In DNA form, the CDR3 reads TGTGCCAGCAGTGAATGGTCGTCAGGCGGGAACACTGAAGCTTTCTTT.

Only a few counts were recorded for this clonotype. The rearrangement uses TRBV20-1 and TRBJ2-1, with 10 nucleotides matching TRBD2. With 3 bases clipped from V and 4 bases from J, the junction kept 9 bases outside the gene matches. Germline CDR1 and CDR2: DFQATT and SNEGSKA (reference sequence). There are 16 residues in the CDR3. The CDR3 DNA is TGCAGTGCTAGGGAACCAAGCGGGGGGGATTACAATGAGCAGTTCTTC. Protein: CSAREPSGGDYNEQFF.

About this clonotype: A read error may produce the germline difference seen at one junction end. V and J are TRBV12-3 or TRBV12-4 and TRBJ2-1; possibly TRBD2 for D (7 bases). The CDR3 sequence is 14 residues long. The CDR3 DNA follows: TGTGCCAGCAGTTTCTGGGAGGGGGGCAATGGGCAGTTCTTC. Its translation is CASSFWEGGNGQFF.

V and J are TRBV3-1 and TRBJ1-1; D gene ambiguous. CDR1 and CDR2 from the germline V gene are LGHDT and YNNKEL (reference sequence). CDR3 length: 12 amino acids. V was pared by 3 bases and J by 6 bases, with 8 bases between. The CDR3 nucleotides are TGTGCCAGCAGCCAGGGCCACTCTGAAGCTTTCTTT. Encoded protein: CASSQGHSEAFF.

This clonotype appeared many times. CDR3 in amino acids: CASSPGRHIQYF. CDR3 sequence (DNA): TGTGCCAGCAGCCCGGGCAGGCACATTCAGTACTTC. V gene TRBV28 combines with J gene TRBJ2-4; no clear D gene. V was trimmed by 6 bases and J by 8 bases, leaving 11 bases between them. The CDR3 is 12 residues long. Germline loops: CDR1 MDHEN, CDR2 SYDVKM.

The V gene is TRBV20-1, the J gene TRBJ1-3; 8 nucleotides agree with TRBD1. Germline values: CDR1 DFQATT, CDR2 SNEGSKA (reference sequence). V gave up 1 base and J gave up 7 bases; unmatched junction bases: 21. The CDR3 is 19 residues long. The CDR3 here is CSARGASGQGPGLSNTIYF. The CDR3 DNA reads TGCAGTGCTAGAGGGGCCAGCGGACAGGGCCCCGGTTTAAGTAACACCATATATTTT.

The genes are TRBV7-3 and TRBJ1-1; a possible D gene is TRBD1 (5 bases). The CDR3 totals 14 residues. V gave up 0 bases and J gave up 6 bases, with 11 bases separating them. The germline gives CDR1 SGHTA, CDR2 FQGTGA. CDR3 coding DNA: TGTGCCAGCAGCTTAACATCCGCAGGGCCTGAAGCTTTCTTT. Translated: CASSLTSAGPEAFF.

The rearrangement uses TRBV7-2 and TRBJ2-5; TRBD1 matches at 8 bases. The CDR3 has 16 amino acids. J gave up 4 bases and V 5 bases, and 12 bases lay outside the gene matches. In germline, CDR1 is SGHTA, CDR2 FQGNSA. The DNA of the CDR3 is TGTGCCAGCAGCCCCGACCCGGACAGGGTTTCAGAGACCCAGTACTTC. It codes for CASSPDPDRVSETQYF.

The V call is TRBV4-3, the J call TRBJ2-3; 12 positions match TRBD2. The CDR3 is 19 residues long. Losses at the gene ends were 5 bases for V and 5 bases for J; bases not matched to a gene: 17. Germline V gene lookup returns CDR1 LGHNA and CDR2 YSLEER. CDR3 DNA: TGCGCCAGCAGCTCCCACCCAGGACTAGCGGGACCTCGGGAAGATACGCAGTATTTT. It specifies CASSSHPGLAGPREDTQYF.

The CDR3 sequence: CASSQGAGADEQYF. The CDR3 coding sequence is TGTGCCAGCAGCCAAGGTGCCGGGGCCGACGAGCAGTACTTC. The chain combines TRBV4-2 with TRBJ2-7; D is possibly TRBD1 or TRBD2 (5 bases each). CDR3 length: 14 amino acids. CDR1 and CDR2 (germline): LGHNA, YNFKEQ. Deletions cut 1 base from V and 5 bases from J, with 12 bases between.

The chain couples TRBV11-2 to TRBJ2-5; D not certain. Judging by the DNA end, TRBJ2-7 fits better; the J call may be wrong. CDR1 and CDR2 from the germline V gene are SGHAT and FQNNGV. This CDR3 is 13 amino acids long. This chain's CDR3 is CASSENIRYEQYF. The CDR3 DNA is TGTGCCAGCAGCGAGAATATTCGCTACGAGCAGTACTTC.

The chain is built from TRBV28 and TRBJ2-5, with D tentatively TRBD2 (6 bases). Germline CDR1 reads MDHEN; CDR2 reads SYDVKM. The CDR3 extends over 14 amino acids. V lost 6 bases, J lost 4 bases, and 15 bases lay in between. The CDR3 DNA follows: TGTGCCAGCAGGCCTTGGGCGGGGCTAGAGACCCAGTACTTC. The encoded protein is CASRPWAGLETQYF.

This clonotype was detected only a few times. The rearrangement joins TRBV29-1 to TRBJ1-2, with D perhaps TRBD1 (5 bases). The V gene's germline CDR1 is SQVTM and CDR2 ANQGSEA. This CDR3 spans 13 amino acids. The V and J ends lost 6 bases and 4 bases respectively, with 15 bases between them. CDR3 nucleotides: TGCAGCGTCCTCCTCAGCGGGACCTATGGCTACACCTTC. This sequence encodes CSVLLSGTYGYTF.

This clonotype was picked up a small number of times. The rearrangement links TRBV7-3 to TRBJ2-2, with a weak D call TRBD1 (5 bases). From germline, CDR1 is SGHTA and CDR2 FQGTGA. V lost 6 bases and J 6 bases, leaving 11 bases between the germline ends. This CDR3 is built from 13 residues. The CDR3 sequence is CASSEQGAGELFF. As DNA, the CDR3 is TGTGCCAGCAGTGAGCAGGGTGCCGGGGAGCTGTTTTTT.

Here the CDR3 DNA reads TGCAGTGCTAGGGACTTAAGTTCGGGATCCTACGAGCAGTACTTC. This encodes CSARDLSSGSYEQYF. The V and J genes are TRBV20-1 and TRBJ2-7; a possible D gene is TRBD2 (5 bases). The V gene lost 3 bases and the J gene lost 1 base, with 16 bases spanning the gap. The CDR3 runs to 15 residues. The V gene's germline CDR1 is DFQATT and CDR2 SNEGSKA (reference sequence).

The V call is TRBV15, the J call TRBJ2-5; 8 bases are a match to TRBD2. The germline CDR1 and CDR2 sequences are LNHNV and YYDKDF (reference sequence). CDR3 size: 15 residues. V trimming: 6 bases; J trimming: 3 bases; junction bases outside the gene matches: 9. CDR3 nucleotide sequence: TGTGCCACCAGATCGGGGGGGGGCGGGAAAGAGACCCAGTACTTC. Translating gives CATRSGGGGKETQYF. Variable domain in full (rest from reference TRBV15 and TRBJ2-5): DAMVIQNPRYQVTQFGKPVTLSCSQTLNHNVMYWYQQKSSQAPKLLFHYYDKDFNNEADTPDNFQSRRPNTSFCFLDIRSPGLGDTAMYLCATRSGGGGKETQYFGPGTRLLVL.